The present T cell receptor beta chain was sequenced within a study of shared clonotypes between healthy human individuals. The data were produced by immunoSEQ multiplex PCR, yet TCRdb's version contains in-frame clones alone and is incomplete. Among about 380,000 clones listed, just over 95% were seen once. The CDR3 runs to 16 residues. Per the germline V gene, CDR1 is LNHDA and CDR2 is SQIVND (reference sequence). The V end lost 1 base, the J end lost 1 base, and 14 bases lay between the germline ends. The receptor was isolated from a man under 40 in good health. The V gene is TRBV19, the J gene TRBJ2-7; perhaps TRBD1 as D (7 bases). Sequenced sample: memory CD8+ T cells sorted from blood. Subset in this sample: CD45RO+ cells pooled with CCR7-negative TemRA cells. CDR3 region: CASSIGRDRESYEQYF. DNA for the CDR3: TGTGCCAGTAGTATAGGGCGGGACAGAGAGTCCTACGAGCAGTACTTC.